Below, 17 T cell receptor beta chains from the same sample are listed, as sequenced in a study of cytomegalovirus exposure and HLA in healthy donors. TCRdb's copy holds only in-frame clones and misses some; the assay was immunoSEQ multiplex PCR. The table shows approximately 59,000 clones, with 92% occurring only once. Source material: PBMCs. The receptors stem from a man between 18 and 29 years old in good health and CMV-seropositive.

The chain links TRBV7-2 to TRBJ2-1, with TRBD1 matching over 11 bases. Germline V CDR1 and CDR2: SGHTA, FQGNSA. V lost 11 bases and J lost 7; bases outside the gene matches: 4. The CDR3 is 12 residues long. Here the CDR3 reads CAGGDRGNEQFF. The DNA of the CDR3 is TGTGCCGGGGGGGACAGGGGGAATGAGCAGTTCTTC.

The J gene is TRBJ2-7, the V gene TRBV27; TRBD1 matches 7 bases. Germline values: CDR1 MNHEY, CDR2 SMNVEV (reference sequence). The junction had 5 bases not matched to a gene; V was cut back by 5 bases and J by 4 bases. This CDR3 has 13 amino acids. The CDR3 DNA sequence: TGTGCCAGCAGTCTGAACAGGGGTTACGAGCAGTACTTC. Protein: CASSLNRGYEQYF.

V and J are TRBV6-6 and TRBJ2-7, with D tentatively TRBD1 (6 bases). Germline V CDR1 and CDR2: MNHNY, SVGAGI (reference sequence). V lost 2 bases to trimming and J lost 6 bases, with 8 bases between them. This CDR3 has 12 residues. CDR3 protein: CASSYQDSEQYF. CDR3 sequence (DNA): TGTGCCAGCAGTTACCAGGACAGCGAGCAGTACTTC.

V and J are TRBV27 and TRBJ2-2, with TRBD2 matching over 9 bases. The trim removed 1 base at V and 6 bases at J, leaving 9 bases unmatched. CDR3 size: 17 residues. The germline V gene encodes CDR1 MNHEY and CDR2 SMNVEV (reference sequence). The CDR3 sequence: CASSLYSTAGGPGELFF. The CDR3 DNA is TGTGCCAGCAGTTTATACTCCACAGCGGGAGGCCCCGGGGAGCTGTTTTTT.

This chain uses TRBV19 with TRBJ2-3; 7 nucleotides agree with TRBD2. The CDR3 spans 15 residues. V shed 7 bases, J shed 0 bases, and the junction held 7 bases outside the gene matches. Germline CDR1 LNHDA, CDR2 SQIVND (reference sequence). CDR3 sequence reads: CASNNGGGSTDTQYF. The CDR3, as DNA: TGTGCCAGTAACAACGGCGGGGGAAGCACAGATACGCAGTATTTT.

The rearrangement joins TRBV5-4 to TRBJ2-1; 10 bases map to TRBD2. In germline, CDR1 is SGHNT, CDR2 YYREEE (reference sequence). There are 17 residues in the CDR3. After removal of 2 bases from V and 5 bases from J, the junction contained 10 bases not matched to a gene. In nucleotides, the CDR3 is TGTGCCAGCAGCTTAGGAGCGGGAGGGCCATTGAACAATGAGCAGTTCTTC. Protein sequence: CASSLGAGGPLNNEQFF.

V usage is TRBV6-1 and J usage is TRBJ2-2; possible D gene TRBD1, 6 bases. The V gene lost 3 bases and the J gene lost 1 base, with 6 bases spanning the gap. Looked up from germline, CDR1 is MNHNS and CDR2 is SASEGT. This CDR3 region has 14 residues. CDR3 residues: CASSETGNTGELFF. CDR3 nucleotide sequence: TGTGCCAGCAGTGAGACAGGGAACACCGGGGAGCTGTTTTTT.

This chain connects TRBV5-4 to TRBJ2-7, with D possibly TRBD2 on 6 matching bases. Germline CDR1 reads SGHNT; CDR2 reads YYREEE (reference sequence). The V end lost 4 bases, the J end lost 0 bases, and 14 bases lay between the germline ends. There are 15 residues in the CDR3. CDR3 protein: CASSPGPSDSYEQYF. The DNA for the CDR3 is TGTGCCAGCAGCCCCGGGCCTAGCGACTCCTACGAGCAGTACTTC. Full variable domain (outside the CDR3, taken from reference TRBV5-4 and TRBJ2-7): ETGVTQSPTHLIKTRGQQVTLRCSSQSGHNTVSWYQQALGQGPQFIFQYYREEENGRGNFPPRFSGLQFPNYSSELNVNALELDDSALYLCASSPGPSDSYEQYFGPGTRLTVT.

This clone is a singleton in its sample. This chain uses TRBV13 with TRBJ2-5, with D possibly being TRBD1 (6 bases). The CDR3 spans 14 residues. V was trimmed by 5 bases and J by 0 bases, leaving 10 bases between them. Per the germline V gene, CDR1 is PRHDT and CDR2 is FYEKMQ (reference sequence). The CDR3 DNA reads TGTGCCAGCAGCATTGGACAGAACCAAGAGACCCAGTACTTC. Protein: CASSIGQNQETQYF.

Only one count was recorded for this clone. The chain recombines TRBV28 with TRBJ2-3; 10 positions match TRBD1. After removal of 11 bases from V and 3 bases from J, the junction contained 11 bases not matched to a gene. CDR3 size: 15 residues. Germline V lookup: CDR1 MDHEN, CDR2 SYDVKM. CDR3 sequence reads: CALATDRGRTDTQYF. In nucleotides, the CDR3 is TGTGCCTTGGCAACGGACAGGGGGAGGACAGATACGCAGTATTTT.

The chain uses TRBV21-1 and TRBJ2-7; the D call in the table, TRBD1, was not verified against the DNA. TRBV21-1 is a pseudogene segment. CDR3 length: 15 amino acids. The CDR3, as DNA: TGTGCCAGCAGCCCACCGGGACAGGTCCTAACGGAGCAGTACTTC. This gives the protein CASSPPGQVLTEQYF.

The V gene is TRBV27, the J gene TRBJ1-1; D may be TRBD1 (5 bases). Trimming took 5 bases from V and 1 from J, leaving 14 bases between them. The germline gives CDR1 MNHEY, CDR2 SMNVEV (reference sequence). There are 15 residues in the CDR3. In DNA, the CDR3 is TGTGCCAGCAGTACTCGGACACGAGGGAACACTGAAGCTTTCTTT. The encoded protein is CASSTRTRGNTEAFF.

The V call is TRBV6-4, the J call TRBJ2-5; 16 bases match TRBD2. CDR1 and CDR2 from the germline V gene are MRHNA and SNTAGT. The CDR3 extends over 16 amino acids. Germline trimming cut 5 bases from V and 2 bases from J; bases unmatched to any gene: 2. Written as DNA, the CDR3 is TGTGCCAGCAGTCCGGGACTAGCGGGAGGGCAAGAGACCCAGTACTTC. This sequence encodes CASSPGLAGGQETQYF.

This chain links TRBV18 with TRBJ1-1, with a tentative D call TRBD1 (6 bases). Trimming removed 3 bases at V and 5 bases at J, with 16 bases between. Germline V gene data show CDR1 as KGHSH and CDR2 as LQKENI. The CDR3 is 15 residues long. The CDR3 sequence is CASSPEGGGWTEAFF. The CDR3 nucleotides read TGTGCCAGCTCACCCGAGGGAGGGGGTTGGACTGAAGCTTTCTTT.

The rearrangement links TRBV7-9 to TRBJ2-7; no firm D call. Germline V gives CDR1 SEHNR, CDR2 FQNEAQ (reference sequence). This CDR3 spans 14 amino acids. Deletions cut 2 bases from V and 6 bases from J, with 14 bases between. CDR3 amino acids: CASSLITASGEQYF. The CDR3 DNA is TGTGCCAGCAGCTTAATCACGGCCTCGGGCGAGCAGTACTTC.

This chain joins TRBV28 and TRBJ1-5; 9 bases map to TRBD1. This CDR3 comprises 13 residues. V gave up 8 bases and J gave up 6 bases; unmatched junction bases: 5. Germline CDR1 is MDHEN and CDR2 is SYDVKM. The CDR3 sequence is CASFRQGGQPQHF. CDR3 DNA: TGTGCCAGCTTTAGACAGGGGGGTCAGCCCCAGCATTTT. Complete variable domain (other parts from reference TRBV28 and TRBJ1-5): DVKVTQSSRYLVKRTGEKVFLECVQDMDHENMFWYRQDPGLGLRLIYFSYDVKMKEKGDIPEGYSVSREKKERFSLILESASTNQTSMYLCASFRQGGQPQHFGDGTRLSIL.

J is TRBJ2-2 and V is TRBV19, with TRBD1 matching over 7 bases. V was clipped by 10 bases and J by 0 bases; unmatched bases: 5. The CDR3 contains 14 residues. The germline gives CDR1 LNHDA, CDR2 SQIVND (reference sequence). The CDR3 bases are TGTGCCATTATGGACAGGACGAACACCGGGGAGCTGTTTTTT. Translating it yields CAIMDRTNTGELFF.